The next 32 T cell receptor beta chains were all read from a single sample in a study of T cell repertoires in cytomegalovirus infection. A single record per CDR3 protein comes from TCRdb applying MiXCR to the reads. The sample contains approximately 910,000 distinct CDR3 sequences, approximately 33% of which appear only once. These receptors have no identified antigens. The sample was cultured CD8+ T cells from PBMCs, taken from culture after CMV antigen stimulation. These receptors all stem from a human donor in good health (CMV status not recorded). Some clones in this sample may be carry-over from other donors' samples.

This clonotype was detected only a few times. The V call is TRBV6-2 or TRBV6-3, the J call TRBJ1-5; D is possibly TRBD1 (5 bases). This CDR3 is built from 11 residues. V was trimmed by 6 bases and J by 11 bases, leaving 11 bases between them. The germline V gene has CDR1 MNHEY and CDR2 SVGEGT. The CDR3 protein is CASSSTGAQHF. The CDR3 DNA is TGTGCCAGCAGCTCTACGGGGGCCCAGCATTTT.

This clonotype was counted a single time. One junction end disagrees with the germline gene, perhaps due to a read error. The rearrangement links TRBV19 to TRBJ1-1; a possible D gene is TRBD1 (5 bases). Germline V CDR1 and CDR2: LNHDA, SQIVND (reference sequence). This CDR3 is built from 14 residues. CDR3 nucleotide sequence: TGTGCCAATAGTATGGGGGGGGTGCGGACTGAAGCTTTCTTT. The encoded protein is CANSMGGVRTEAFF.

This clonotype appeared many times. The J gene is TRBJ2-3, the V gene TRBV11-3, with TRBD2 matching 8 bases. The V gene end was trimmed by 5 bases and the J gene end by 5 bases; junction bases not matched to a gene: 9. The CDR3 is 15 residues long. Germline V lookup: CDR1 SGHNT, CDR2 YENEEA. CDR3 amino acids: CASSPRSSGVDTQYF. Written as DNA, the CDR3 is TGTGCCAGCAGCCCCCGGAGTAGCGGGGTAGATACGCAGTATTTT.

This chain links TRBV7-2 with TRBJ1-2; D not certain. The CDR3 sequence is 15 residues long. Trimming pared 5 bases from V and 1 base from J, leaving 14 bases between. From germline, CDR1 is SGHTA and CDR2 FQGNSA. This CDR3 reads CASSVDPGGNYGYTF. The CDR3 nucleotides are TGTGCCAGCAGCGTCGACCCCGGAGGTAACTATGGCTACACCTTC.

This clonotype was observed a handful of times. This chain connects TRBV5-5 to TRBJ2-7; either TRBD1 or TRBD2 may fit D (5 bases each). The CDR3 is 16 amino acids. Trimming stripped 0 bases from V and 0 bases from J, with 13 bases between. CDR1 and CDR2 from the germline V gene are SGHKS and YYEKEE (reference sequence). The CDR3 region is CASSLEAGTASYEQYV. CDR3 DNA: TGTGCCAGCAGCTTGGAGGCCGGGACGGCCTCCTACGAGCAGTACGTC.

J is TRBJ1-1 and V is TRBV19; no reliable D call. Germline CDR1 LNHDA, CDR2 SQIVND (reference sequence). The CDR3 contains 14 residues. Trimming shortened V by 0 bases and J by 2 bases, and 7 bases separated the two germline ends. CDR3 region: CASSIEIENTEAFF. The CDR3 DNA follows: TGTGCCAGTAGTATAGAAATCGAAAACACTGAAGCTTTCTTT.

The V and J genes are TRBV6-1 and TRBJ1-2, with unresolved D. This CDR3 has 12 residues. CDR1 MNHNS and CDR2 SASEGT come from the germline V gene. V shed 7 bases and J shed 3 bases, with 9 bases lying between them. CDR3 loop: CASTRTHYGYTF. The CDR3 coding sequence is TGTGCCAGCACTCGGACCCACTATGGCTACACCTTC.

The chain joins TRBV27 to TRBJ2-7, with 7 bases that match TRBD1. There are 13 residues in the CDR3. Trimming at V came to 10 bases and at J to 2 bases, leaving 8 bases not matched to a gene. Germline V CDR1 and CDR2: MNHEY, SMNVEV (reference sequence). CDR3 in amino acids: CATKAGTAYEQYF. For the CDR3, the DNA is TGTGCCACCAAAGCCGGGACAGCCTACGAGCAGTACTTC.

The CDR3 nucleotides read TGTGCCAGCAGTTCTGGGGGAATAGGCGAGCAGTACTTC. This translates into CASSSGGIGEQYF. The V gene is TRBV27, the J gene TRBJ2-7, with D possibly being TRBD1 or TRBD2 (5 bases each). This CDR3 has 13 residues. From germline, CDR1 is MNHEY and CDR2 SMNVEV (reference sequence). Trimming took off 4 bases at V and 6 bases at J, with 13 bases between the two ends.

CDR3 sequence: CASNEGRPAGNTIYF. For the CDR3, the DNA is TGTGCCAGCAATGAGGGAAGGCCCGCTGGAAACACCATATATTTT. The chain recombines TRBV12-3 or TRBV12-4 with TRBJ1-3; D is ambiguous. CDR3 size: 15 residues. Trimming took 7 bases from V and 2 from J, leaving 15 bases between them.

Only one count was recorded for this clonotype. The CDR3 protein is CASSIPTGGLLHTQYF. The CDR3 bases are TGTGCCAGCAGTATACCGACAGGGGGCTTACTTCATACGCAGTATTTT. The chain uses TRBV12-3 or TRBV12-4 and TRBJ2-3; 10 nucleotides line up with TRBD1. Trimming cost V 5 bases and J 7 bases; bases outside gene matches: 12. The CDR3 totals 16 residues.

This clonotype was counted between two and nine times. The chain combines TRBV27 with TRBJ1-1; 9 bases match TRBD1. This CDR3 has 15 residues. The germline V gene has CDR1 MNHEY and CDR2 SMNVEV (reference sequence). Losses at the gene ends were 4 bases for V and 1 base for J; bases not matched to a gene: 4. The CDR3 DNA reads TGTGCCAGCAGTTCCTTACAGGGGGCGAACACTGAAGCTTTCTTT. Translated: CASSSLQGANTEAFF.

The gene calls are TRBV20-1 and TRBJ2-7; 8 nucleotides agree with TRBD2. V dropped 6 bases and J dropped 0; count of bases not matched to a gene: 4. The CDR3 is made up of 13 amino acids. Germline assignment: CDR1 DFQATT and CDR2 SNEGSKA (reference sequence). CDR3 amino acids: CSACSGVSYEQYF. CDR3 DNA sequence: TGCAGTGCCTGTAGCGGGGTCTCCTACGAGCAGTACTTC.

The V gene is TRBV20-1, the J gene TRBJ1-6; D gene ambiguous. The CDR3 sequence is 14 residues long. With 1 base removed from V and 10 bases from J, the gap between germline ends came to 14 bases. The germline V gene encodes CDR1 DFQATT and CDR2 SNEGSKA (reference sequence). This CDR3 reads CSARVVRLESPLHF. Here the CDR3 DNA reads TGCAGTGCTAGAGTGGTCAGGCTGGAATCACCCCTCCACTTT.

V is TRBV27 and J is TRBJ2-5; D ambiguous. The CDR3 covers 15 residues. Trimming stripped 6 bases from V and 1 base from J, with 15 bases between. CDR1 is MNHEY and CDR2 is SMNVEV in the germline V gene (reference sequence). The CDR3 region is CASSNVMVPQETQYF. In nucleotides, the CDR3 is TGTGCCAGCAGCAACGTAATGGTACCCCAAGAGACCCAGTACTTC.

This clonotype was seen more than once but under ten times. The CDR3 DNA follows: TGTGCCACCACCCCGGACACTATGGAGGATGAAAAACTGTTTTTT. Residues: CATTPDTMEDEKLFF. The chain recombines TRBV15 with TRBJ1-4; tentative D call: TRBD1 (5 bases). Between the trimmed V and J ends, which lost 7 bases and 6 bases, there was a span of 18 bases. There are 15 residues in the CDR3. CDR1 LNHNV and CDR2 YYDKDF come from the germline V gene (reference sequence).

There are a few counts of this clonotype. The chain combines TRBV6-5 with TRBJ1-2; D remains ambiguous. The CDR3 covers 13 residues. CDR1 and CDR2 (germline): MNHEY, SVGAGI. V was clipped by 10 bases and J by 4 bases, with 16 bases between them. As DNA, the CDR3 is TGTGCCACCTCCCGGGAGTTCGTCTATGGCTACACCTTC. This codes for CATSREFVYGYTF.

This clonotype was observed a handful of times. This sequence joins TRBV27 and TRBJ1-1; 7 nucleotides agree with TRBD1. The CDR3 covers 17 residues. V shed 4 bases and J 2 bases; nucleotides not matched to a gene: 13. Germline assignment: CDR1 MNHEY and CDR2 SMNVEV (reference sequence). CDR3 nucleotide sequence: TGTGCCAGCAGTTCGCCATCGGTAGGGGGCGGAAACACTGAAGCTTTCTTT. It codes for CASSSPSVGGGNTEAFF.

The chain employs TRBV20-1 and TRBJ2-3, with a tentative D call TRBD1 (5 bases). The CDR3 loop spans 15 amino acids. Trimming stripped 3 bases from V and 2 bases from J, with 15 bases between. Per germline, CDR1 DFQATT and CDR2 SNEGSKA (reference sequence). The CDR3 loop is CSASRQTDITDTQYF. The CDR3, as DNA: TGCAGTGCTAGTCGGCAGACAGACATCACAGATACGCAGTATTTT.

V usage is TRBV2 and J usage is TRBJ2-1; D is perhaps TRBD2 (5 bases). Germline CDR1 reads SNHLY; CDR2 reads FYNNEI. The CDR3 loop spans 17 amino acids. V shed 3 bases and J shed 0 bases, with 15 bases lying between them. For the CDR3, the DNA is TGTGCCAGCAGTGAGGGTCCCGGGGTGCCCTCCTACAATGAGCAGTTCTTC. Protein product: CASSEGPGVPSYNEQFF.

The rearrangement links TRBV7-8 to TRBJ2-1; 7 nucleotides line up with TRBD2. Germline CDR1 SGHVS, CDR2 FQNEAQ. V shed 5 bases, J shed 5 bases, and the junction held 15 bases outside the gene matches. This CDR3 is built from 17 residues. The CDR3 region is CASSLRPGGGLNNEQFF. The CDR3 DNA is TGTGCCAGCAGCCTACGACCGGGCGGGGGTCTAAACAATGAGCAGTTCTTC.

This clonotype was found a few times. The chain couples TRBV20-1 to TRBJ1-6, with D unclear. The CDR3 has 16 amino acids. V dropped 3 bases and J dropped 7 bases, with 19 bases sitting between them. CDR1 is DFQATT and CDR2 is SNEGSKA in the germline V gene (reference sequence). Here the CDR3 DNA reads TGCAGTGCTAGGTCCCCAAGCCTCCCGGGAAATTCACCCCTCCACTTT. This gives the protein CSARSPSLPGNSPLHF.

V usage is TRBV20-1 and J usage is TRBJ2-3, with D uncertain. CDR1 is DFQATT and CDR2 is SNEGSKA in the germline V gene (reference sequence). The CDR3 runs 13 residues. Between the trimmed V and J ends, which lost 7 bases and 4 bases, there was a span of 15 bases. DNA of the CDR3: TGCAGTGTTTGGTTAGGCCCCCCAGATACGCAGTATTTT. It translates to CSVWLGPPDTQYF.

This clonotype was picked up many times. V gene TRBV6-5 combines with J gene TRBJ1-3; a possible D gene is TRBD1 (6 bases). CDR1 MNHEY and CDR2 SVGAGI come from the germline V gene. This CDR3 comprises 17 residues. V was cut by 4 bases and J by 2 bases, with 18 bases left in between. CDR3 amino acids: CASSLNRGGTAGNTIYF. The CDR3 coding sequence is TGTGCCAGCAGTTTAAATAGAGGGGGAACGGCTGGAAACACCATATATTTT.

The chain has TRBV7-6 and TRBJ2-1, with D perhaps matching TRBD2 (6 bases). The V gene lost 1 base and the J gene lost 7 bases, with 14 bases spanning the gap. Germline values: CDR1 SGHVS, CDR2 FNYEAQ. CDR3 length equals 15 residues. CDR3 nucleotides: TGTGCCAGCAGCTTAGGAGGTGGGCGGGGTAATGAGCAGTTCTTC. This codes for CASSLGGGRGNEQFF.

This clonotype occurred a few times. The chain links TRBV5-6 to TRBJ1-6, with 9 bases aligning to TRBD1. The germline gives CDR1 SGHDT, CDR2 YYEEEE. CDR3 length: 15 residues. The trim removed 1 base at V and 9 bases at J, leaving 5 bases unmatched. This chain's CDR3 is CASSLLGTGTSPLHF. The CDR3 DNA reads TGTGCCAGCAGCTTGTTAGGGACAGGGACTTCACCCCTCCACTTT. The variable domain in full, with the rest retrieved from reference TRBV5-6 and TRBJ1-6, is DAGVTQSPTHLIKTRGQQVTLRCSPKSGHDTVSWYQQALGQGPQFIFQYYEEEERQRGNFPDRFSGHQFPNYSSELNVNALLLGDSALYLCASSLLGTGTSPLHFGNGTRLTVT.

This clonotype came up a few times. This sequence joins TRBV28 and TRBJ1-5, with D maybe TRBD1 (5 bases). The CDR3 is made up of 14 amino acids. Germline values: CDR1 MDHEN, CDR2 SYDVKM. Deletions cut 7 bases from V and 5 bases from J, with 15 bases between. The CDR3, as DNA: TGTGCCAGCACGAGGCAGGGTAACTATCAGCCCCAGCATTTT. Its translation: CASTRQGNYQPQHF. The entire variable domain, with the rest obtained from reference TRBV28 and TRBJ1-5, is as follows: DVKVTQSSRYLVKRTGEKVFLECVQDMDHENMFWYRQDPGLGLRLIYFSYDVKMKEKGDIPEGYSVSREKKERFSLILESASTNQTSMYLCASTRQGNYQPQHFGDGTRLSIL.

V and J are TRBV25-1 and TRBJ2-6; tentative D call: TRBD1 (6 bases). Germline CDR1 reads MGHDK; CDR2 reads SYGVNS. The CDR3 runs to 18 residues. The V and J ends lost 1 base and 0 bases respectively, with 13 bases between them. CDR3 DNA: TGTGCCAGCAGTGAATTCGTGGACAGTTACTCTGGGGCCAACGTCCTGACTTTC. Translated, it gives CASSEFVDSYSGANVLTF.

The sample holds many counts of this clonotype. The V gene is TRBV7-6, the J gene TRBJ2-5, with 8 bases fitting TRBD2. J was trimmed by 4 bases and V by 10 bases; bases with no gene match: 14. The germline V gene encodes CDR1 SGHVS and CDR2 FNYEAQ. The CDR3 consists of 15 residues. The CDR3 DNA reads TGTGCCACCGCTATTGGCGGGGGGCGGGTAGAGACCCAGTACTTC. Translated, it gives CATAIGGGRVETQYF.

The V and J genes are TRBV12-5 and TRBJ2-1; either TRBD1 or TRBD2 may supply D (5 bases each). Germline loops: CDR1 LGHNT, CDR2 FRNRAP. Deletions cut 1 base from V and 1 base from J, with 14 bases between. This CDR3 is 17 amino acids long. CDR3 nucleotides: TGTGCTAGTGGTTTGGGCCCGGGGCTGCGGTCCTACAATGAGCAGTTCTTC. Its translation is CASGLGPGLRSYNEQFF.

On this clonotype itself: A much larger clone is a single base away; this may be a read error. The chain employs TRBV6-2 or TRBV6-3 and TRBJ2-3, with 7 positions matching TRBD1. Germline CDR1 MNHEY, CDR2 SVGEGT. V gave up 5 bases and J gave up 3 bases; unmatched junction bases: 11. This CDR3 is 16 amino acids long. CDR3: CASSPGTTQGTDTQYF. The CDR3 DNA sequence: TGTGCCAGCAGTCCCGGGACCACACAGGGGACAGATACGCAGTATTTT.

The chain links TRBV5-6 to TRBJ2-7; 7 nucleotides align to TRBD1. CDR3 length: 12 residues. Germline CDR1 reads SGHDT; CDR2 reads YYEEEE. CDR3 bases: TGTGCCAGCAGCCCTTGGACAGGAGAGGAGGCCGTC. It codes for CASSPWTGEEAV.